Following are 14 T cell receptor beta chains from one sample sequenced in a study of shared clonotypes between healthy human individuals. Method: immunoSEQ multiplex PCR; TCRdb's copy keeps in-frame clones and lacks some. This sample carries some 240,000 clones, 50% to 75% of them seen once, and the ten largest clones take roughly 11%. The sequencing input was memory CD4+ T cells sorted from blood. Subset given: CD45RA-negative fraction. The receptor source for this set is a man aged 30 to 39 in good health.

In this sample, this clone turned up a few times. The chain carries TRBV2 and TRBJ2-1; D unclear. This CDR3 contains 11 residues. V lost 3 bases to trimming and J lost 6 bases, with 3 bases between them. Per germline, CDR1 SNHLY and CDR2 FYNNEI. CDR3 DNA sequence: TGTGCCAGCAGTGAGGTCAATGAGCAGTTCTTC. It translates to CASSEVNEQFF.

The chain recombines TRBV27 with TRBJ2-7; D gene unclear. With 11 bases removed from V and 3 bases from J, the gap between germline ends came to 8 bases. Germline CDR1 and CDR2: MNHEY and SMNVEV (reference sequence). This CDR3 has 10 residues. The CDR3 sequence: CAPINYEQYF. In nucleotides, the CDR3 is TGTGCCCCTATAAACTACGAGCAGTACTTC.

This clone has only one observation. The chain recombines TRBV27 with TRBJ2-7, with 12 positions matching TRBD2. The CDR3 runs to 18 residues. CDR1 is MNHEY and CDR2 is SMNVEV in the germline V gene (reference sequence). V was clipped by 4 bases and J by 6 bases; unmatched bases: 16. This chain's CDR3 is CASSSRVGLAGTLGEQYF. CDR3 sequence (DNA): TGTGCCAGCAGTTCGCGGGTCGGACTAGCGGGGACCTTGGGCGAGCAGTACTTC.

This clone was detected many times. This chain joins TRBV6-5 and TRBJ1-1; TRBD1 is a possible D gene (5 bases). The V gene lost 6 bases and the J gene lost 3 bases, with 14 bases spanning the gap. Germline values: CDR1 MNHEY, CDR2 SVGAGI. The CDR3 is 14 residues long. Here the CDR3 reads CASSKQAWDTEAFF. As DNA, the CDR3 is TGTGCCAGCAGCAAACAGGCCTGGGACACTGAAGCTTTCTTT.

This clone was recorded a few times. The chain is built from TRBV7-9 and TRBJ2-7; D possibly corresponds to TRBD2 (6 bases). Germline CDR1 SEHNR, CDR2 FQNEAQ (reference sequence). V was pared by 2 bases and J by 5 bases, with 22 bases between. There are 17 residues in the CDR3. This CDR3 is CASSLSSVTGVVNEQYF. The CDR3 DNA sequence: TGTGCCAGCAGCTTATCCTCTGTGACGGGAGTGGTAAACGAGCAGTACTTC.

CDR3 DNA: TGCAGTGCTAGAGGAGTTCCCCAGCAGTACTTC. It codes for CSARGVPQQYF. J is TRBJ2-7 and V is TRBV20-1; D gene unclear. CDR1 and CDR2 from the germline V gene are DFQATT and SNEGSKA (reference sequence). The CDR3 loop spans 11 amino acids. Deletions cut 1 base from V and 8 bases from J, with 9 bases between.

V gene TRBV30 combines with J gene TRBJ2-3; TRBD1 matches at 7 bases. Germline CDR1 is GTSNPN and CDR2 is SVGIG (reference sequence). The trim removed 1 base at V and 1 base at J, leaving 5 bases unmatched. CDR3 length: 15 amino acids. The CDR3 sequence: CAWSGQGSRTDTQYF. CDR3 DNA: TGTGCCTGGAGTGGACAGGGAAGCCGCACAGATACGCAGTATTTT.

The genes are TRBV4-3 and TRBJ2-7; a possible D gene is TRBD2 (6 bases). CDR1 LGHNA and CDR2 YSLEER come from the germline V gene. V was cut by 3 bases and J by 4 bases, with 10 bases left in between. The CDR3 extends over 13 amino acids. DNA of the CDR3: TGCGCCAGCAGCCAGGACTACTCTTACGAGCAGTACTTC. This codes for CASSQDYSYEQYF.

This clone was seen more than once but under ten times. CDR3 nucleotide sequence: TGTGCCACCAGCAGAGGGACTAGCTTGGGGGAGCTGTTTTTT. It encodes CATSRGTSLGELFF. The gene calls are TRBV15 and TRBJ2-2; 8 bases match TRBD2. This CDR3 is 14 amino acids long. The V segment lost 1 base and the J segment 8 bases; nucleotides outside the gene matches: 3. Germline V gene data show CDR1 as LNHNV and CDR2 as YYDKDF (reference sequence).

This clone was seen a single time. The V and J genes are TRBV4-1 and TRBJ2-7; D unresolved. Per germline, CDR1 MGHRA and CDR2 YSYEKL. Trimming took off 1 base at V and 0 bases at J, with 13 bases between the two ends. The CDR3 covers 16 residues. The CDR3 DNA follows: TGCGCCAGCAGCCAAGTTGCAGTACCGAGCTCCTACGAGCAGTACTTC. Protein: CASSQVAVPSSYEQYF.

The chain combines TRBV19 with TRBJ1-1; D is possibly TRBD1 (6 bases). CDR3 length equals 14 residues. Germline V gene lookup returns CDR1 LNHDA and CDR2 SQIVND (reference sequence). V shed 5 bases and J shed 1 base, with 11 bases lying between them. The CDR3 sequence: CASSRGTQNTEAFF. CDR3 sequence (DNA): TGTGCCAGTAGTCGCGGGACACAGAACACTGAAGCTTTCTTT.

The chain has TRBV27 and TRBJ2-3, with 7 bases lining up with TRBD2. Germline lookup yields CDR1 MNHEY and CDR2 SMNVEV (reference sequence). The ends lost 3 bases at V and 8 bases at J; junction bases unmatched: 5. CDR3 length: 13 residues. CDR3 loop: CASSFSREATQYF. The CDR3 DNA follows: TGTGCCAGCAGTTTTTCCCGGGAGGCTACGCAGTATTTT.

This clone showed up just a few times. The chain recombines TRBV6-5 with TRBJ1-1, with D hard to call. Germline CDR1 and CDR2: MNHEY and SVGAGI. This CDR3 contains 12 residues. With 6 bases removed from V and 5 bases from J, the gap between germline ends came to 10 bases. CDR3 in amino acids: CASRTFQTEAFF. The CDR3 DNA is TGTGCCAGCAGGACCTTTCAGACTGAAGCTTTCTTT.

This clone has just a few counts. The genes are TRBV28 and TRBJ2-5; 10 bases line up with TRBD2. V trimming: 5 bases; J trimming: 8 bases; junction bases outside the gene matches: 17. The germline V gene encodes CDR1 MDHEN and CDR2 SYDVKM. The CDR3 length is 17 residues. CDR3 bases: TGTGCCAGCAGTCTCACGACTAGCGGGTGGAGGGGATCCACCCAGTACTTC. This translates into CASSLTTSGWRGSTQYF.